Below, one TCR beta chain is given with its context. These data originate in a study of blood T cell repertoires in COVID-19. Produced via immunoSEQ multiplex PCR; TCRdb's table is partial and in-frame only. Here the sample spans more than 350,000 clones, approximately 87% being singletons. This CDR3 has 15 amino acids. J lost 8 bases, V lost 4 bases, and 6 bases had no gene match. From germline, CDR1 is MGHRA and CDR2 YSYEKL. Sequenced sample: peripheral blood. The clonotype comes from a woman in her thirties with COVID-19, enrolled during active disease. The rearrangement joins TRBV4-1 to TRBJ2-1; the match to TRBD1 covers 12 bases. CDR3 amino acids: CASSPGTGGSYEQFF. For the CDR3, the DNA is TGCGCCAGCAGCCCCGGGACAGGGGGCTCCTATGAGCAGTTCTTC.